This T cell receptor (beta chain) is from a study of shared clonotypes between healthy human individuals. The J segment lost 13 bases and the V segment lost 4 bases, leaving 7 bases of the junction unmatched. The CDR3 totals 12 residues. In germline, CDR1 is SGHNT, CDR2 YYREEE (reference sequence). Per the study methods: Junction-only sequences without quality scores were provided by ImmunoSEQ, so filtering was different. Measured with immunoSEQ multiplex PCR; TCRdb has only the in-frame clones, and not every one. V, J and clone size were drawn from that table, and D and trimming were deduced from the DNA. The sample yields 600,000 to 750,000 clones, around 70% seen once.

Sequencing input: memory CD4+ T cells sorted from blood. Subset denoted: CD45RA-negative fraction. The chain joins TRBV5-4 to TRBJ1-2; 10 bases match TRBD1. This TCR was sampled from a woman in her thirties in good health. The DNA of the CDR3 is TGTGCCAGCAGCGAGGACAGGGGGTCTTCCACCTTC. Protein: CASSEDRGSSTF.